This TCR beta chain came from a study of blood T cells in healthy people across ages. The study, taken as a whole, reports: Observed TCR beta diversity per million T cells went down as age went up. This fall followed a roughly linear course with age.

The CDR3 has 16 residues. Per germline, CDR1 SGHVS and CDR2 FNYEAQ. J gave up 1 base and V 3 bases, and 4 bases lay outside the gene matches. Notes on this clonotype: Its antigen is as yet unknown.

Next came a second PCR, run for about 6 to 12 cycles, which used a sample-barcoded 5' primer along with a J-beta primer mix. Every cDNA molecule carried a tag from a template-switch adaptor bearing 12 random nucleotides. Using its own MiXCR run on the 5' RACE reads, TCRdb lists one record per CDR3 protein. The table records about 1.4 million distinct CDR3 sequences, around 59% of them present only once. This receptor was taken from a man aged 18-30 years in good health. The sequencing input was blood. V gene TRBV7-6 combines with J gene TRBJ2-1; 9 bases line up with TRBD2. The CDR3 is CASSFSSGDSYNEQFF. The CDR3 DNA sequence: TGTGCCAGCAGCTTCTCTAGCGGGGATTCCTACAATGAGCAGTTCTTC.